This T cell receptor (beta chain) was profiled in a study of cytomegalovirus exposure and HLA in healthy donors listed by TCRdb under 2017. At the level of the whole study: An earlier analysis of roughly 630 of the donors reported roughly 300 Gb of sequence data and around 110 million unique TCR beta sequences from 150 million to 200 million T cells. The later analysis used no new phenotypic data to find candidate immune exposures, relying instead on TCR beta sequences and their occurrence across donors. All discovery cohort repertoires had been generated using a single sequencing platform. Along with the roughly 670-subject first cohort, a separate validation cohort of around 120 different subjects was used. HLA typing included class I and class II loci at four-digit resolution. The aim of the study was to test whether cataloging public T cell receptors could identify signatures of past pathogen exposure. Typing coverage differed by locus: A, B, C, DRB1 and DQB1 were typed in about 629-640 donors, DQA1 in roughly 500, DPA1 in some 610, and DPB1 in 450 to 490. Among about 390 genotyped donors of the cohort, an average of roughly 240,000 unique TCR beta nucleotide sequences were sequenced per donor, around 20% of them non-productive. The study combined high-throughput TCR immunosequencing, statistical association of individual TCRs with disease status, and machine learning to predict cytomegalovirus infection status. The genetic ancestry cluster associated with self-reported Caucasian donors included 80% to 90% of the roughly 380 genotyped donors. Donor age, sex, ethnicity and CMV serostatus were collected together with the repertoire data. The study used immunosequencing to profile the T cell repertoires of 670 or so subjects and linked those repertoires to cytomegalovirus serostatus. An earlier analysis of some 500 of the donors used high-throughput TCR beta sequencing to judge whether each TCR beta V gene segment behaved as functional or pseudogenic. An early release that covered around 590 HLA-typed donors contained approximately 300 gigabases of sequencing data and approximately 85 million unique TCR sequences. Genome-wide SNP genotypes for about three fifths of the roughly 670 donors were used in a later genetic analysis, which treated that subset as a discovery cohort. A later analysis re-analyzed previously published TCR beta repertoires from 650 to 800 donors and added high-resolution HLA genotyping to study TCR occurrence patterns. About five DR-DQ haplotypes were treated as single units for association and clustering because of strong linkage in the cohort. Study-wide findings and limitations: A later analysis associated approximately 17,000 TCR beta sequences with specific HLA alleles at a false discovery rate of 0.05. While some public TCRs were present in many individuals, most TCR sequences turned up only very rarely across donors. A later genetic analysis associated a missense DCLRE1C variant with V-gene and J-gene trimming of TCR beta chains, and an independent cohort replicated the association. A total of about 150 TCR beta chains were listed by the study as associated with cytomegalovirus. Linkage disequilibrium might explain the correlated functional status among segregating V segments, but an unknown experimental factor could not be excluded. In a later analysis, TCR association rates were found to vary across HLA loci, with the most associated TCRs seen for DRB1 alleles and the fewest for HLA-C alleles. Cytomegalovirus status was reported to be diagnosed by the classifier with high specificity and sensitivity in both the original and validation cohorts. Only TCR beta chains were sequenced in this cohort, and the absence of alpha or paired-chain data limited detectable features. A further reported finding was that TCR beta sequences accurately predicted the HLA-A and HLA-B alleles for most subjects in the first cohort. Three of the identified cytomegalovirus-associated TCR beta chains were confirmed in vitro to be specific for cytomegalovirus antigens. Compared with the roughly 670-donor mean, donors in an Asian-associated ancestry cluster had fewer N-insertions in productive TCRs, according to a later genetic analysis. HLA typing was unavailable for some donors at each locus, so association tests used only the typed subset. In a later analysis, HLA-associated TCR beta chains showed more clonal expansion and lower generation probabilities than non-associated chains that were equally common. Sequencing depth was assumed to be roughly uniform across donors in the presence/absence analyses, though that assumption may not hold. About 15 rarely observed V segments, including chromosome 9 orphons, were excluded from the earlier analysis of a few hundred of the donors because counts were too low. For the cohort, immune exposure information was limited to CMV serostatus. When HLA alleles, especially DR and DQ, strongly co-occurred, TCR associations were difficult to assign to individual alleles. In an earlier analysis of roughly 560 of the donors, most TCR beta V segments were observed in productive rearrangements about 90% or about 30% of the time, broadly matching IMGT annotations. In a later analysis, most CMV-associated TCR beta chains were found to appear HLA-restricted, with HLA associations seemingly driven largely by CMV exposure. A later analysis reported that several top co-occurrence clusters appeared linked to parvovirus B19, influenza, CMV and Epstein-Barr virus. The 87-base-pair reads could not distinguish some IMGT-functional V segments, including TRBV6-2 and TRBV6-3, so those segments were excluded. A cluster of highly shared sequence variants was judged likely to represent a technical artifact of the sequencing pipeline. The authors suggested that the approach could potentially be extended to other disease states and immunological phenotypes.

Library preparation was by the immunoSEQ multiplex PCR assay. A mixture of 60 forward primers for TCR Vbeta segments and 13 reverse primers for TCR Jbeta segments was used in the multiplex PCR. The CDR3 region of rearranged TCR beta genes was amplified from genomic DNA by a multiplex PCR assay. The Illumina HiSeq System was used to sequence the amplified TCR beta libraries as 87-base-pair reads. In the source study's methods: A later analysis tallied 75 million to 95 million unique TCR beta chains across the 666 repertoires, and around 9.9 million of those chains were shared by two or more donors. A nearest-neighbor algorithm error-corrected the raw reads and collapsed the reads into unique sequences, merging closely related sequences to remove PCR and sequencing errors. CDR3 sequences were aligned to IMGT reference sequences to assign V, D and J gene segments. For a sequence to be retained, a match of at least six nucleotides was required to both a V gene segment and a J gene segment. Rearrangements were classified as productive when the CDR3 lacked stop codons and remained in frame with V and J, and all other rearrangements were classified as non-productive. CDR3 was defined according to IMGT convention as the region running from the second conserved V-encoded cysteine to the conserved J-encoded phenylalanine. The earlier analysis of about 530 of the donors excluded any sequence lacking an unambiguous match to a single V gene segment. In an earlier analysis of approximately 560 of the donors, a V segment was called functional when productive rearrangements were above 56.7%, and segregating when the standard deviation between donors exceeded 5%. A statistical classification framework was built to diagnose cytomegalovirus status from the catalog of TCR beta chain sequences. V and J gene assignment, in a later analysis, came from comparing TCR nucleotide sequences with IMGT/GENE-DB human TR gene sequences. In a later analysis, CDR3 sequences and most-parsimonious VDJ recombination scenarios were assigned using the TCRdist pipeline. In a later analysis, each TCR beta chain was defined by its CDR3 amino acid sequence together with its V-gene family, and reads without a unique V-gene family were excluded. As a way to deal with suspected cross-contamination and a sequencing artifact, a later analysis dropped 450 to 700 nucleotide sequences that were highly shared and had low generation probability. In a later analysis, a clonal expansion index for each public chain was calculated from normalized within-repertoire ranks of inferred template counts. In a later analysis, generation probabilities were computed with a VDJ recombination model fitted to out-of-frame rearrangements, and the resulting probabilities were checked against IGoR. A later analysis scored TCR-TCR, TCR-HLA and TCR-CMV co-occurrence with hypergeometric tests, applying a repertoire-size bias correction to TCR pairs. In a later analysis, false discovery rates were estimated by permuting HLA or CMV assignments 20 times. A later analysis grouped co-occurring TCRs with DBSCAN, adding TCRdist sequence similarity when clustering within HLA-allele-positive subsets. Co-occurrence clustering excluded repertoires with fewer than 30,000 or more than 120,000 public chains, plus five with anomalous nucleotide sharing. TCRdb took over this immuneACCESS table, retaining in-frame rearrangements with V and J assigned. Such tables are incomplete; in checked studies, under half of the missing clones stem from an unresolved V gene, and the remainder is unexplained. That table supplies the V and J calls and clone size; D and trimming were determined from the DNA. For this sample there are about 98,000 clones; over 70% appear just once. The ten largest clones capture roughly 11% of the sample.

As concerns this clone: Its antigen is still unknown. The record has no base qualities; no much larger clone is one base away.

The cohort comprised more than 550 healthy bone marrow donors. At the time of sampling, all cohort members were nominally healthy, though unrecorded immune exposures were likely present. The donor tested CMV seropositive and was one of the 289 seropositive cohort members. A peripheral blood sample was provided by each donor, and peripheral blood mononuclear cells were used for TCR beta sequencing. The Qiagen DNeasy Blood Extraction Kit was used to extract genomic DNA from the blood cell samples. Based on the germline V gene (reference sequence), the CDR1 and CDR2 sequences are LNHNV and YYDKDF. V loses 8 bases of germline sequence and J loses 4 bases, and the interval between the two ends is 13 bases. From its cysteine to its phenylalanine, the CDR3 spans 13 amino acids. Solely the CDR3 DNA is kept, with 39 bases framed from the first base.

The source of this sequence is a man aged 18 to 30 in good health and CMV-seropositive. Sequencing used PBMCs. This chain is built from TRBV15 and TRBJ2-3; TRBD2 could be the D gene, as 5 bases match. CDR3 sequence: CATRGSAADTQYF. The DNA sequence reads TGTGCCACCCGGGGATCCGCCGCAGATACGCAGTATTTT. Supplemented by the reference TRBV15 and TRBJ2-3 proteins around the CDR3, the complete variable domain is DAMVIQNPRYQVTQFGKPVTLSCSQTLNHNVMYWYQQKSSQAPKLLFHYYDKDFNNEADTPDNFQSRRPNTSFCFLDIRSPGLGDTAMYLCATRGSAADTQYFGPGTRLTVL.